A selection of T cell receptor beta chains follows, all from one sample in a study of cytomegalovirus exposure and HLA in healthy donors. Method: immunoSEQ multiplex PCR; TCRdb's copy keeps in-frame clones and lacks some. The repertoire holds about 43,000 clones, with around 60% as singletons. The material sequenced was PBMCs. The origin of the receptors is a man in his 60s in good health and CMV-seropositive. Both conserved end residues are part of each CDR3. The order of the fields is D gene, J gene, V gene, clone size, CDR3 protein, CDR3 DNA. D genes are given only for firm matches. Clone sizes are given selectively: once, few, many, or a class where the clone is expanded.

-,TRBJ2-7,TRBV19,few,CASSIQGHTAYEQYF,TGTGCCAGTAGTATCCAGGGGCACACCGCCTACGAGCAGTACTTC
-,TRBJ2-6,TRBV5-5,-,CASSLAGWGPGANVLTF,TGTGCCAGCAGCTTGGCGGGTTGGGGCCCGGGGGCCAACGTCCTGACTTTC
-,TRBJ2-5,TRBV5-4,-,CASSVQGVGTQYF,TGTGCCAGCAGCGTGCAGGGTGTGGGGACCCAGTACTTC
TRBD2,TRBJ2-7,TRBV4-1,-,CASSQDRASGYEQYF,TGCGCCAGCAGCCAAGATCGGGCTAGCGGCTACGAGCAGTACTTC
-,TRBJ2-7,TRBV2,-,CASRSGTLAYEQYF,TGTGCCAGCAGATCCGGGACACTTGCCTACGAGCAGTACTTC
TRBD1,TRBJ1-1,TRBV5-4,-,CASSLVGTGDTEAFF,TGTGCCAGCAGCCTGGTTGGGACAGGGGACACTGAAGCTTTCTTT
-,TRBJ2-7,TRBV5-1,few,CASSLAPGSDEQYF,TGCGCCAGCAGCTTGGCCCCGGGTTCCGACGAGCAGTACTTC
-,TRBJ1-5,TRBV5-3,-,CARSLVGQKRQPQHF,TGTGCCAGAAGCTTGGTTGGGCAGAAAAGGCAGCCCCAGCATTTT
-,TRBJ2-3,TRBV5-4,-,CASSLGLVTSTDTQYF,TGTGCCAGCAGCTTGGGCCTAGTCACTAGCACAGATACGCAGTATTTT
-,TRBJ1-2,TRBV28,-,CASSLARAGYTF,TGTGCCAGCAGTTTGGCCAGGGCTGGCTACACCTTC
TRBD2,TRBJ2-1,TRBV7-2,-,CASSSGLAHYNEQFF,TGTGCCAGCAGCTCCGGACTAGCCCACTACAATGAGCAGTTCTTC
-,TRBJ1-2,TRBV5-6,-,CASSFLNSGYTF,TGTGCCAGCAGCTTTTTAAACTCCGGCTACACCTTC
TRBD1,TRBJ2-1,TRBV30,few,CAWRLTGGREQFF,TGTGCCTGGAGACTCACAGGGGGCCGTGAGCAGTTCTTC
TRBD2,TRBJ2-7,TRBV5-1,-,CASSLTLAGFEQYF,TGCGCCAGCAGCCTGACCCTAGCGGGTTTCGAGCAGTACTTC
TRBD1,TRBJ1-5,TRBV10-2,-,CASSGQGSQPQHF,TGCGCCAGCTCAGGACAGGGATCTCAGCCCCAGCATTTT
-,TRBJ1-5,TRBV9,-,CASSVRQDNQPQHF,TGTGCCAGCAGCGTGAGACAGGACAATCAGCCCCAGCATTTT
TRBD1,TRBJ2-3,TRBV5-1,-,CASSLRGGGDTQYF,TGCGCCAGCAGCTTGAGAGGGGGCGGAGATACGCAGTATTTT
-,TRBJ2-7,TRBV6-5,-,CASRKGVGEQYF,TGTGCCAGCAGGAAGGGGGTCGGCGAGCAGTACTTC
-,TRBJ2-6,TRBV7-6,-,CASSSERVSGANVLTF,TGTGCCAGCAGCAGCGAACGAGTTTCTGGGGCCAACGTCCTGACTTTC
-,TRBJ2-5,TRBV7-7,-,CASSYGGGTQETQYF,TGTGCCAGCAGCTATGGCGGGGGCACCCAAGAGACCCAGTACTTC
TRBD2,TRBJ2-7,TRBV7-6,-,CASIKGTSGSNEQYF,TGTGCCAGCATCAAAGGGACTAGCGGGAGTAACGAGCAGTACTTC
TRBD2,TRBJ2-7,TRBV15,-,CATSRDRLAGGYEQYF,TGTGCCACCAGCAGAGATCGGCTAGCGGGAGGGTACGAGCAGTACTTC
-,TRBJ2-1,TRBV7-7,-,CASSFESGGEQFF,TGTGCCAGCAGCTTTGAAAGCGGAGGGGAGCAGTTCTTC
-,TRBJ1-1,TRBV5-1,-,CASSPNTGSNTEAFF,TGCGCCAGCAGCCCCAACACAGGATCGAACACTGAAGCTTTCTTT
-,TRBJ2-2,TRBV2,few,CASGLGAGELFF,TGTGCCAGCGGGCTAGGGGCCGGGGAGCTGTTTTTT
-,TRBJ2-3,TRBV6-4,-,CASSKTRTDTQYF,TGTGCCAGCAGCAAGACTCGCACAGATACGCAGTATTTT
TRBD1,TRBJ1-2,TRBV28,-,CASSLGTGSTYGYTF,TGTGCCAGCAGTTTGGGGACAGGGTCAACCTATGGCTACACCTTC
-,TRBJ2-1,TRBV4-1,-,CASSQEGAGSSYNEQFF,TGCGCCAGCAGCCAAGAGGGAGCCGGGAGCTCCTACAATGAGCAGTTCTTC
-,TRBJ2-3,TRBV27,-,CASRTIGGTQYF,TGTGCCAGCAGGACTATCGGTGGTACGCAGTATTTT
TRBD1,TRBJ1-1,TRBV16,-,CASSPGQKENTEAFF,TGTGCCAGCAGCCCGGGACAGAAGGAGAACACTGAAGCTTTCTTT
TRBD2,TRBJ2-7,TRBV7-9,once,CASSLLSLAGPTDF,TGTGCCAGCAGCTTACTATCCCTAGCGGGTCCAACTGACTTC
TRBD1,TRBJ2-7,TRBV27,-,CASSRKAGGRHEQYF,TGTGCCAGCAGTAGAAAGGCAGGGGGCCGTCACGAGCAGTACTTC
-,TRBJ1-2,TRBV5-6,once,CASSRGLWGGVDGYTF,TGTGCCAGCAGCAGGGGTTTGTGGGGCGGGGTGGATGGCTACACCTTC
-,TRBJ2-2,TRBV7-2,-,CASSSGYTGELFF,TGTGCCAGCAGCTCGGGTTATACCGGGGAGCTGTTTTTT
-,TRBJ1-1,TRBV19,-,CASSTSLEAFF,TGTGCCAGTAGTACCTCACTTGAAGCTTTCTTT
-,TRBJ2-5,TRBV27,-,CASSFREGETQYF,TGTGCCAGCAGTTTCAGGGAAGGAGAGACCCAGTACTTC
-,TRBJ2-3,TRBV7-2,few,CASSLFNTDTQYF,TGTGCCAGCAGCTTATTCAACACAGATACGCAGTATTTT
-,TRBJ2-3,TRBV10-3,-,CATTGPYTDTQYF,TGTGCCACCACAGGGCCATACACAGATACGCAGTATTTT
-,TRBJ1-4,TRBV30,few,CAWSPDRMNEKLFF,TGTGCCTGGAGTCCCGACAGGATGAATGAAAAACTGTTTTTT
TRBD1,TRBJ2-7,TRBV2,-,CASSDIGWRPDRGYEQYF,TGTGCCAGCAGTGACATAGGATGGCGGCCGGACAGGGGGTACGAGCAGTACTTC
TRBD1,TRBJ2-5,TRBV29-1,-,CSARQGGQETQYF,TGCAGCGCCCGACAGGGGGGGCAGGAGACCCAGTACTTC
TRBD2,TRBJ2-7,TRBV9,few,CASSAGEGIYEQYF,TGTGCCAGCAGCGCGGGGGAGGGGATATACGAGCAGTACTTC
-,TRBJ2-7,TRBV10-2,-,CASSASGGLSEQYF,TGCGCCAGCAGTGCTTCGGGGGGCTTATCCGAGCAGTACTTC
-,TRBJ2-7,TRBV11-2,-,CASSPLGGRTYYEQYF,TGTGCCAGCAGCCCCCTGGGGGGGCGGACCTACTACGAGCAGTACTTC
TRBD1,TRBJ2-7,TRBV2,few,CASRKTGIQSYEQYF,TGTGCCAGCAGGAAGACAGGGATTCAGTCCTACGAGCAGTACTTC
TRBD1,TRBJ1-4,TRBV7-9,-,CASSSWTGETEKLFF,TGTGCCAGCAGCTCCTGGACAGGGGAAACTGAAAAACTGTTTTTT